The table lists the clone carrying this T cell receptor beta chain with many counts. TCRdb re-called the reads with MiXCR, one entry per CDR3 protein. The repertoire consists of about 330,000 distinct CDR3 sequences, with more than 8% occurring once and the leading ten covering about 4.5%. The data originate from a study of T cell repertoires in cytomegalovirus infection. With 5 bases clipped from V and 6 bases from J, the junction kept 15 bases outside the gene matches. The CDR3 extends over 16 amino acids. Germline V CDR1 and CDR2: LNHDA, SQIVND (reference sequence). The source material was PBMCs. The receptor was derived from a human donor in good health (CMV status not recorded). Some clones in this sample may be carry-over from other donors' samples. The chain has TRBV19 and TRBJ1-2; TRBD1 matches at 7 bases. In DNA, the CDR3 is TGTGCCAGTAGTCCGGGACAGATGCTAGATTTTCATGGCTACACCTTC. Translating it yields CASSPGQMLDFHGYTF.